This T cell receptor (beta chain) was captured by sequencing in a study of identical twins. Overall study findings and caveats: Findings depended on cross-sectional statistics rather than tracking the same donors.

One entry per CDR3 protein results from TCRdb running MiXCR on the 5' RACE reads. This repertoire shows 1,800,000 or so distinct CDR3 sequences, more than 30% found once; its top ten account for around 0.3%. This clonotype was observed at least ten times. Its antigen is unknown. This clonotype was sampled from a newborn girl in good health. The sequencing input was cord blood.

CDR3 residues: CATSDGREQFF. Written as DNA, the CDR3 is TGTGCCACCAGTGACGGACGTGAGCAGTTCTTC. The chain is built from TRBV24-1 and TRBJ2-1; D remains ambiguous. CDR3 size: 11 residues. The V end lost 4 bases, the J end lost 9 bases, and 6 bases lay between the germline ends. The germline V gene encodes CDR1 KGHDR and CDR2 SFDVKD.